Shown below are 8 T cell receptor beta chains from a single sample sequenced in a study of T cell responses to AZD1222 COVID-19 vaccine. Clones were sequenced by immunoSEQ multiplex PCR, and TCRdb holds only the in-frame ones, with some missing. Seen here are 150,000 to 200,000 clones, 80% to 95% observed once, and the top ten hold less than 2.5%. Sequenced here: peripheral blood, sampled on day 0 of AZD1222 vaccination. The receptor set was obtained from an adult in good health.

The rearrangement uses TRBV6-5 and TRBJ2-7; 9 nucleotides align to TRBD2. The CDR3 contains 14 residues. The J segment lost 5 bases and the V segment lost 2 bases, leaving 4 bases of the junction unmatched. Germline loops: CDR1 MNHEY, CDR2 SVGAGI. CDR3 residues: CASSYIAGVHEQYF. CDR3 nucleotides: TGTGCCAGCAGTTACATAGCGGGAGTCCACGAGCAGTACTTC.

The chain employs TRBV11-2 and TRBJ2-7; D gene ambiguous. The V end lost 5 bases, the J end lost 7 bases, and 12 bases lay between the germline ends. The CDR3 is 12 residues long. Germline V gene sequence: CDR1 SGHAT, CDR2 FQNNGV. The CDR3 sequence is CASSATLREQYF. The CDR3 DNA is TGTGCCAGCAGCGCTACCCTTCGAGAGCAGTACTTC.

V usage is TRBV27 and J usage is TRBJ2-1, with D possibly TRBD2 on 6 matching bases. V was pared by 3 bases and J by 0 bases, with 6 bases between. CDR3 length equals 14 residues. Germline V gene sequence: CDR1 MNHEY, CDR2 SMNVEV (reference sequence). In DNA form, the CDR3 reads TGTGCCAGCAGTTTCGGGGGCTCCTACAATGAGCAGTTCTTC. This codes for CASSFGGSYNEQFF.

The rearrangement links TRBV19 to TRBJ2-3; D may match TRBD1 or TRBD2 (6 bases each). Trimming cost V 5 bases and J 3 bases, with 15 bases left between them. The CDR3 runs 15 residues. Germline V gene sequence: CDR1 LNHDA, CDR2 SQIVND (reference sequence). The CDR3 here is CASSPGGATTDTQYF. As DNA, the CDR3 is TGTGCCAGTAGTCCCGGGGGCGCGACGACAGATACGCAGTATTTT.

J is TRBJ2-7 and V is TRBV4-2; 16 bases map to TRBD2. With V trimmed by 4 bases and J by 3 bases, 6 bases remained unmatched. This CDR3 contains 17 residues. Germline V CDR1 and CDR2: LGHNA, YNFKEQ. CDR3 residues: CASSPGLAGGPGYEQYF. The CDR3 DNA reads TGTGCCAGCAGCCCGGGACTAGCGGGAGGGCCGGGCTACGAGCAGTACTTC.

The chain is built from TRBV28 and TRBJ1-2; maybe TRBD1 (5 bases). The V gene's germline CDR1 is MDHEN and CDR2 SYDVKM. The CDR3 spans 11 residues. V shed 6 bases and J shed 8 bases, with 10 bases lying between them. CDR3 sequence (DNA): TGTGCCAGCAGACTCGGGGGAGGCTACACCTTC. It specifies CASRLGGGYTF.

The chain recombines TRBV15 with TRBJ1-2; D possibly corresponds to TRBD1 (5 bases). The CDR3 has 14 residues. Trimming took 0 bases from V and 8 from J, leaving 13 bases between them. CDR1 and CDR2 (germline): LNHNV, YYDKDF (reference sequence). CDR3 in amino acids: CATSREGEGLGYTF. Written as DNA, the CDR3 is TGTGCCACCAGCAGAGAGGGAGAGGGACTGGGCTACACCTTC.

This chain uses TRBV2 with TRBJ1-5; D is undetermined. CDR3 length: 14 amino acids. V was clipped by 1 base and J by 4 bases, with 8 bases between them. The germline V gene has CDR1 SNHLY and CDR2 FYNNEI. The CDR3 reads CASSEDLGNQPQHF. The CDR3 region has the DNA TGTGCCAGCAGTGAAGATCTGGGTAATCAGCCCCAGCATTTT. Variable domain in full (rest from reference TRBV2 and TRBJ1-5): EPEVTQTPSHQVTQMGQEVILRCVPISNHLYFYWYRQILGQKVEFLVSFYNNEISEKSEIFDDQFSVERPDGSNFTLKIRSTKLEDSAMYFCASSEDLGNQPQHFGDGTRLSIL.